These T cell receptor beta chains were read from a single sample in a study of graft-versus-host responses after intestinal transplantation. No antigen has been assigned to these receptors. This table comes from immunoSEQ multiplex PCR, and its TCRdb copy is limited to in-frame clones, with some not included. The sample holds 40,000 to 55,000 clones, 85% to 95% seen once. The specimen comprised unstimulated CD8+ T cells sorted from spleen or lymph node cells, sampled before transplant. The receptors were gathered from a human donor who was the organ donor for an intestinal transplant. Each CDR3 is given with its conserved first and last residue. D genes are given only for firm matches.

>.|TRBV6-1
CASSELGGTLAYEQYF
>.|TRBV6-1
CASSEVGIDNYGYTF
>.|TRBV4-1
CASSQVYQALVGELFF
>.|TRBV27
CASYLVAPNYGYTF
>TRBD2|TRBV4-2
CASSQPIAGMADTQYF
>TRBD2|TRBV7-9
CASIKGGLAGSSYEQYF
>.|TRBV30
CAWSVTAYYVREQFF
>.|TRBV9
CASSEARQGHDYGYTF
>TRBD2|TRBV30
CAWSSSGGGETQYF
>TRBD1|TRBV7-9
CASSLAGQGARYEQYF
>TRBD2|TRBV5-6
CASSRLAGDYEQYF
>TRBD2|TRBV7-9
CASSSLAGVSYEQYF
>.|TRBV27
CAIGPGQYNSPLHF
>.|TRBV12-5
CASGFGDTQYF
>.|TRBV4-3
CASSQERQMGGYGYTF
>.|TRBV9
CASSPFPEIVRELFF
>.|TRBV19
CASSIRAGEAFF
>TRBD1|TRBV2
CASTRTGGYGYTF
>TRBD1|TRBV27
CASSLLPGQGGNYGYTF
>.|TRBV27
CASSLEGSLLHF
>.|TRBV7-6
CASSLVAVNRVPSFYRNQPQHF
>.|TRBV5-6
CASSFGSGYSPLHF
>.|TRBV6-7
CASAGRGLMDTQYF
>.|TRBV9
CASSVDPGTNYGYTF
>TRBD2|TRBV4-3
CASSQDWTSGGAYTGELFF
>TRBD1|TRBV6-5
CASSYSGTGGDGYTF
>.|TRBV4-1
CASSQPSIFQADTEAFF
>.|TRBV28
CASRDRNQETQYF
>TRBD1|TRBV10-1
CASRTGGSDTEAFF